This note documents a single TCR beta chain sequence. The antigen remains unidentified. Per germline, CDR1 SGHTS and CDR2 YDEGEE. Trimming shortened V by 0 bases and J by 9 bases, and 12 bases separated the two germline ends. The CDR3 sequence is 13 residues long. These data come from a study of T cell responses to AZD1222 COVID-19 vaccine. Measured with immunoSEQ multiplex PCR; TCRdb has only the in-frame clones, and not every one. The sample shows roughly 75,000 clones, around 83% of them seen only once. Study-wide results and limits: In all cases, repertoires were sampled only after the peak T cell response. Unmutated variant regions are reportedly the target of nearly half of TCRs that are spike-specific.

This receptor was identified in an adult in good health. The material sequenced was peripheral blood, taken on day 0 of AZD1222 vaccination. The genes are TRBV5-8 and TRBJ2-5; D may be TRBD1 or TRBD2 (5 bases each). This CDR3 reads CASSLVEGFPQYF. In DNA, the CDR3 is TGTGCCAGCAGCTTGGTTGAGGGGTTTCCCCAGTACTTC. The variable domain in full, completed from reference TRBV5-8 and TRBJ2-5, reads EAGVTQSPTHLIKTRGQQATLRCSPISGHTSVYWYQQALGLGLQFLLWYDEGEERNRGNFPPRFSGRQFPNYSSELNVNALELEDSALYLCASSLVEGFPQYFGPGTRLLVL.